The present T cell receptor (beta chain) was sequenced within a study of T cells expressing NK-cell markers. CDR1 is SGHRS and CDR2 is YFSETQ in the germline V gene. The CDR3 is 14 amino acids. Study observations and caveats: The leading position in the CD3+CD56-NKG2C+ fraction of a few donors also went to these clonotypes.

Following a re-call of the 5' RACE reads, TCRdb has one entry per CDR3 protein and lacks DNA. The repertoire table contains roughly 450,000 distinct CDR3 sequences. About this clonotype itself: Its antigen is as yet unknown.

V is TRBV5-1 and J is TRBJ2-7; TCRdb's D gene call, TRBD1, goes unchecked for lack of DNA. Sample: blood T cells: a sorted CD56 or NKG2C T cell subset, CD4+ or CD8+ T cells, or bulk PBMC T cells (not recorded which). The sequence derives from a woman in her forties or fifties in good health. The CDR3: CASSLAGTIDEQYF.